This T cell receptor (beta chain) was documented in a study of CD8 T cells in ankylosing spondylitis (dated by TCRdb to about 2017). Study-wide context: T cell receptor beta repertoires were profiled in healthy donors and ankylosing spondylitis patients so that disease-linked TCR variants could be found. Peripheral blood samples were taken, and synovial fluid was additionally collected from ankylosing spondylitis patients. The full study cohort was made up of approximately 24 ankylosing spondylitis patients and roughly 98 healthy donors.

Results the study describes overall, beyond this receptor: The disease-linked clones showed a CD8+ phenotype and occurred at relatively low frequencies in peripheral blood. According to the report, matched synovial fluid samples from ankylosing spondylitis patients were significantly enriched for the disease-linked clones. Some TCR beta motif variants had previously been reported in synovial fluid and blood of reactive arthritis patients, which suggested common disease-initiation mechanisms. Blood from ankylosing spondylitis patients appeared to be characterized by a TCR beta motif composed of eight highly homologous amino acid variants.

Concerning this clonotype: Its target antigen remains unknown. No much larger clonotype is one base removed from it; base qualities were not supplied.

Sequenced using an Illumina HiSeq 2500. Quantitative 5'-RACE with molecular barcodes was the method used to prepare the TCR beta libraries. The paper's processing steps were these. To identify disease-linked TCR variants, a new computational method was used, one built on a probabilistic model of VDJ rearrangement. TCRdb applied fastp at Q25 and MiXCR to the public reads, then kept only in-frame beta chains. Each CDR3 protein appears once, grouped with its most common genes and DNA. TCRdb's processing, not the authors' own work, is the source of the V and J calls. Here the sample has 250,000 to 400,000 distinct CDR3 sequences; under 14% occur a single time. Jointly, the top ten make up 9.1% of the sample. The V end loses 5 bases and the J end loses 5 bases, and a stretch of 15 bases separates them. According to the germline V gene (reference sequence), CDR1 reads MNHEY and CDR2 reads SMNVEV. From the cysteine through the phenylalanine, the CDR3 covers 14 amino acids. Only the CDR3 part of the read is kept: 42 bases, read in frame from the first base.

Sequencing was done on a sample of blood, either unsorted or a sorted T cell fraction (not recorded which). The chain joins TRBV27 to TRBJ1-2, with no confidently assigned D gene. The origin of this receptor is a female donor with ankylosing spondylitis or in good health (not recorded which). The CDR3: CASSPAGNEYGYTF. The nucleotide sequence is TGTGCCAGCAGTCCCGCGGGTAACGAATATGGCTACACCTTC.